This T cell receptor beta chain emerged from a study of cytomegalovirus exposure and HLA in healthy donors. The CDR3 covers 15 residues. Germline assignment: CDR1 SGDLS and CDR2 YYNGEE. The V and J ends lost 3 bases and 4 bases, in that order; junction bases with no gene match: 3. About this clone itself: The antigen is undetermined.

PCR primers comprised 60 Vbeta and 13 Jbeta primers. Sequencing used immunoSEQ multiplex PCR; TCRdb keeps in-frame clones, though not all of them. The sample has about 150,000 clones, over 75% seen once; the top ten hold about 5.6%. Notes on the study in general: Some V segments could not be told apart, so they were left out, TRBV6-2 and TRBV6-3 among them.

The sequence was collected from a man aged 25-40 years in good health and CMV-seropositive. The rearrangement uses TRBV9 and TRBJ2-6; 8 bases match TRBD1. The sequencing sample was made of PBMCs. The CDR3, as DNA: TGTGCCAGCAGCGGGACAGGGTCCGGGGCCAACGTCCTGACTTTC. The encoded protein is CASSGTGSGANVLTF. Together with reference TRBV9 and TRBJ2-6, the CDR3 gives the full variable domain: DSGVTQTPKHLITATGQRVTLRCSPRSGDLSVYWYQQSLDQGLQFLIQYYNGEERAKGNILERFSAQQFPDLHSELNLSSLELGDSALYFCASSGTGSGANVLTFGAGSRLTVL.